This T cell receptor beta chain was identified during a study of OX40 agonist ivuxolimab in advanced cancers. The overall study: The dose of intravenous ivuxolimab that patients received every 2 weeks ranged from 0.01 to 10 mg/kg.

Clones were read by immunoSEQ multiplex PCR, and TCRdb kept only the in-frame ones, dropping some. The sample includes approximately 52,000 clones, roughly 82% of them seen just once. The CDR3 totals 13 residues. The V end was cut by 0 bases, the J end by 8 bases, with 8 bases between. CDR1 SGHTS and CDR2 YDEGEE come from the germline V gene. Sequenced here: CD4+ or CD8+ T cells sorted from blood, sampled in a trial of the OX40 agonist ivuxolimab. The sequence was obtained from an adult with an advanced solid tumor such as melanoma, head and neck, liver or kidney cancer. The J gene is TRBJ1-4, the V gene TRBV5-8; D gene unclear. The CDR3 DNA reads as TGTGCCAGCAGCTTGGTAAACGAAGAAAAACTGTTTTTT. As protein: CASSLVNEEKLFF. Supplemented by reference TRBV5-8 and TRBJ1-4, the full variable domain reads EAGVTQSPTHLIKTRGQQATLRCSPISGHTSVYWYQQALGLGLQFLLWYDEGEERNRGNFPPRFSGRQFPNYSSELNVNALELEDSALYLCASSLVNEEKLFFGSGTQLSVL.